The rows below give T cell receptor beta chains drawn from one sample of a study of blood T cell repertoires in COVID-19. This table comes from immunoSEQ multiplex PCR, and its TCRdb copy is limited to in-frame clones, with some not included. The sample consists of approximately 160,000 clones, under 90% of them appearing once. The sample consisted of PBMCs or T cells enriched from blood (not recorded which). The receptors shown here come from a woman in her forties or fifties who had recovered from COVID-19. Both conserved end residues are part of each CDR3. The D gene is left open where the match is weak. Where a row states a size, it is once, few, many or the class of an expanded clone; other rows omit it.

size	D	V	J	CDR3	DNA
NA	NA	TRBV19	TRBJ1-1	CASSWPGGNTEAFF	TGTGCCAGTAGTTGGCCGGGTGGAAACACTGAAGCTTTCTTT
few	NA	TRBV19	TRBJ2-3	CATGAGITDTQYF	TGTGCCACGGGTGCAGGGATCACAGATACGCAGTATTTT
NA	NA	TRBV18	TRBJ2-7	CASSPGPDTYEQYF	TGTGCCAGCTCACCCGGTCCAGACACCTACGAGCAGTACTTC
NA	TRBD1	TRBV10-3	TRBJ1-2	CAISETDRGGEGYTF	TGTGCCATCAGTGAGACCGACAGGGGTGGTGAAGGCTACACCTTC
NA	TRBD1	TRBV23-1	TRBJ1-2	CASSQSQGADYGYTF	TGCGCCAGCAGTCAATCCCAGGGGGCTGACTATGGCTACACCTTC
NA	TRBD1	TRBV7-3	TRBJ2-7	CASSLMGTGGWDEQYF	TGTGCCAGCAGCTTAATGGGGACAGGGGGCTGGGACGAGCAGTACTTC
NA	TRBD1	TRBV19	TRBJ1-2	CASSPWTGTYGYTF	TGTGCCAGTAGTCCTTGGACAGGGACTTATGGCTACACCTTC
NA	NA	TRBV4-1	TRBJ2-3	CASSQVPSTDTQYF	TGCGCCAGCAGCCAAGTCCCAAGCACAGATACGCAGTATTTT
once	NA	TRBV5-1	TRBJ2-7	CASSLDPLVEQYF	TGCGCCAGCAGCTTGGATCCCCTTGTCGAGCAGTACTTC
NA	NA	TRBV29-1	TRBJ2-5	CSVEDLFPQETQYF	TGCAGCGTTGAAGATCTCTTCCCCCAAGAGACCCAGTACTTC
NA	TRBD1	TRBV4-1	TRBJ2-3	CASSQGYQRGQPDTQYF	TGCGCCAGCAGCCAAGGATACCAGAGGGGGCAGCCAGATACGCAGTATTTT
NA	NA	TRBV7-2	TRBJ1-5	CASSRNRDSNQPQHF	TGTGCCAGCAGCCGGAACAGAGATAGCAATCAGCCCCAGCATTTT
NA	NA	TRBV15	TRBJ1-1	CATSSRRGTEAFF	TGTGCCACCAGCAGCCGCAGGGGCACTGAAGCTTTCTTT
NA	NA	TRBV7-9	TRBJ1-5	CASSLGGRRDQPQHF	TGTGCCAGCAGCTTAGGCGGGAGAAGGGATCAGCCCCAGCATTTT
NA	NA	TRBV10-1	TRBJ1-5	CASSDSRGGVGQPQHF	TGCGCCAGCAGTGACTCCCGGGGGGGAGTTGGGCAGCCCCAGCATTTT
NA	NA	TRBV5-1	TRBJ2-1	CASSPGDEQFF	TGCGCCAGCAGCCCCGGGGATGAGCAGTTCTTC
few	NA	TRBV19	TRBJ1-5	CASSTFTDQPQHF	TGTGCCAGTAGTACCTTTACGGATCAGCCCCAGCATTTT
NA	NA	TRBV19	TRBJ1-1	CASSMVRGGYTEAFF	TGTGCCAGTAGTATGGTCAGGGGTGGGTACACTGAAGCTTTCTTT
NA	TRBD1	TRBV4-1	TRBJ1-6	CASSQEGRGWNSPLHF	TGCGCCAGCAGCCAAGAAGGCAGGGGGTGGAATTCACCCCTCCACTTT
NA	NA	TRBV3-1/TRBV3-2	TRBJ1-3	CASSQTTGKGLNTIYF	TGTGCCAGCAGCCAGACCACAGGGAAAGGGCTGAACACCATATATTTT
NA	TRBD2	TRBV7-6	TRBJ2-2	CASSLFGGRAPGELFF	TGTGCCAGCAGCTTATTTGGCGGGAGGGCCCCCGGGGAGCTGTTTTTT
NA	TRBD2	TRBV7-2	TRBJ2-1	CASSLARTSGGNEQFF	TGTGCCAGCAGCTTAGCGAGAACTAGCGGGGGTAATGAGCAGTTCTTC
NA	NA	TRBV28	TRBJ1-2	CASSQGSGRTNYGYTF	TGTGCCAGCAGTCAGGGGTCGGGACGGACTAACTATGGCTACACCTTC
NA	NA	TRBV5-1	TRBJ1-1	CASSLGGGQVNTEAFF	TGCGCCAGCAGCTTGGGCGGTGGTCAAGTGAACACTGAAGCTTTCTTT
NA	NA	TRBV20-1	TRBJ1-1	CSAGQNTEAFF	TGCAGTGCTGGACAGAACACTGAAGCTTTCTTT
NA	NA	TRBV6-5	TRBJ1-1	CASIPRQQNTEAFF	TGTGCCAGCATCCCCCGACAGCAGAACACTGAAGCTTTCTTT
NA	NA	TRBV7-9	TRBJ1-2	CASSLEFSRGGTF	TGTGCCAGCAGCTTAGAATTTAGTCGGGGAGGCACCTTC
once	TRBD2	TRBV11-2	TRBJ2-1	CASRALGGSSYNEQFF	TGTGCCAGCAGAGCTTTGGGCGGGAGCTCCTACAATGAGCAGTTCTTC
NA	TRBD1	TRBV2	TRBJ2-7	CASRDFPGQSYEQYF	TGTGCCAGCAGGGATTTCCCGGGACAGTCCTACGAGCAGTACTTC
once	NA	TRBV13	TRBJ2-7	CASSLGIRGQGIYEQYF	TGTGCCAGCAGCTTAGGCATTAGGGGCCAGGGGATCTACGAGCAGTACTTC
once	TRBD1	TRBV28	TRBJ1-2	CASSSRDRNYGYTF	TGTGCCAGCAGTTCCCGGGACAGAAACTATGGCTACACCTTC
NA	NA	TRBV19	TRBJ1-6	CASSARVNNSPLHF	TGTGCCAGTAGTGCCCGGGTTAATAATTCACCCCTCCACTTT
NA	NA	TRBV2	TRBJ1-1	CASSEGHTEAFF	TGTGCCAGCAGTGAGGGGCACACTGAAGCTTTCTTT
NA	TRBD1	TRBV2	TRBJ1-4	CASSTGQGTPGVEKLFF	TGTGCCAGCAGTACGGGACAGGGAACCCCAGGGGTTGAAAAACTGTTTTTT
NA	TRBD1	TRBV7-9	TRBJ2-1	CASSYRGYEQFF	TGTGCCAGCAGCTACAGGGGATATGAGCAGTTCTTC
once	TRBD1	TRBV28	TRBJ1-5	CASSLGQGTQPQHF	TGTGCCAGCAGTCTGGGACAGGGGACTCAGCCCCAGCATTTT
NA	NA	TRBV18	TRBJ1-6	CASSPTTDLSYNSPLHF	TGTGCCAGCTCCCCTACGACAGACCTCTCCTATAATTCACCCCTCCACTTT
NA	NA	TRBV4-2	TRBJ1-4	CASSQEGGATNEKLFF	TGTGCCAGCAGCCAAGAGGGGGGGGCTACTAATGAAAAACTGTTTTTT
many	NA	TRBV7-6	TRBJ1-2	CASSLGHLYGYTF	TGTGCCAGCAGCTTAGGGCATCTCTATGGCTACACCTTC
NA	TRBD2	TRBV19	TRBJ2-3	CASSRGLADTDTQYF	TGTGCCAGTAGTAGAGGACTAGCGGACACAGATACGCAGTATTTT
NA	TRBD2	TRBV7-9	TRBJ2-1	CASSSFRTSGGPEQFF	TGTGCCAGCAGCTCTTTTCGGACTAGCGGGGGGCCCGAGCAGTTCTTC